These 8 T cell receptor beta chains came from one sample sequenced in a study of shared clonotypes between healthy human individuals. Assay used: immunoSEQ multiplex PCR; TCRdb lists only in-frame clones, some missing. The sample carries about 2.2 million clones, around 93% recorded once. The naive CD8 subset, CD45RO-negative cells positively selected for CCR7, excluded terminally differentiated effector memory CD45RA+ cells. Sequencing was performed on naive CD8+ T cells from PBMCs. Receptors were obtained from a man between 18 and 35 years old in good health. Some clones in this sample may be carry-over from other donors' samples.

The V gene is TRBV10-3, the J gene TRBJ2-1, with 9 bases aligning to TRBD2. CDR1 is ENHRY, CDR2 SYGVKD, per germline. V shed 6 bases, J shed 3 bases, and the junction held 6 bases outside the gene matches. The CDR3 spans 15 residues. The CDR3 DNA is TGTGCCATCAGCATTAGCGGGAGAGTCTACAATGAGCAGTTCTTC. Its translation is CAISISGRVYNEQFF.

This chain connects TRBV7-2 to TRBJ2-3; the D gene is possibly TRBD1 (5 bases). Per germline, CDR1 SGHTA and CDR2 FQGNSA. Trimming left V 3 bases short and J 6 bases short, with 19 bases between. The CDR3 runs 16 residues. CDR3 in amino acids: CASSFDRTWPPDTQYF. As DNA, the CDR3 is TGTGCCAGCAGCTTCGACAGAACCTGGCCCCCCGATACGCAGTATTTT.

Points on this clone: The sample contains more than one DNA sequence encoding this CDR3. The V gene is TRBV9, the J gene TRBJ1-3; D not certain. The CDR3 sequence is 15 residues long. The ends were cut back, 0 bases at V and 0 bases at J, with 7 bases in the middle. Germline values: CDR1 SGDLS, CDR2 YYNGEE. The CDR3 DNA is TGTGCCAGCAGCGTAGCGGGCAGCTCTGGAAACACCATATATTTT. It specifies CASSVAGSSGNTIYF.

The chain has TRBV5-1 and TRBJ1-2, with D possibly being TRBD1 (6 bases). CDR3 size: 15 residues. Germline CDR1 SGHRS, CDR2 YFSETQ. V was shortened by 3 bases and J by 4 bases, with 16 bases between the two germline ends. CDR3 amino acids: CASSSGRTAVYGYTF. The CDR3 DNA reads TGCGCCAGCAGCTCTGGAAGGACAGCGGTCTATGGCTACACCTTC.

J is TRBJ2-5 and V is TRBV5-1; weak D call: TRBD1 (6 bases). Germline V gene data show CDR1 as SGHRS and CDR2 as YFSETQ. Trimming removed 0 bases at V and 4 bases at J, with 16 bases between. The CDR3 runs 16 residues. For the CDR3, the DNA is TGCGCCAGCAGCTTGGTAGGGGCCCTAGGGGGAGAGACCCAGTACTTC. The encoded protein is CASSLVGALGGETQYF.

The V and J genes are TRBV9 and TRBJ1-1; 7 bases match TRBD1. With V trimmed by 3 bases and J by 4 bases, 12 bases remained unmatched. The CDR3 is 16 residues long. CDR1 is SGDLS, CDR2 YYNGEE, per germline. CDR3: CASSEDPTGLRTEAFF. In DNA, the CDR3 is TGTGCCAGCAGCGAAGACCCGACAGGGTTGCGCACTGAAGCTTTCTTT.

The rearrangement joins TRBV7-9 to TRBJ2-5; maybe TRBD2 (5 bases). The V end lost 3 bases, the J end lost 5 bases, and 10 bases lay between the germline ends. Germline V gene sequence: CDR1 SEHNR, CDR2 FQNEAQ (reference sequence). This CDR3 has 13 amino acids. CDR3 amino acids: CASSFTSEETQYF. For the CDR3, the DNA is TGTGCCAGCAGCTTTACTAGTGAGGAGACCCAGTACTTC. The full variable domain, its missing parts supplied by reference TRBV7-9 and TRBJ2-5, is DTGVSQNPRHKITKRGQNVTFRCDPISEHNRLYWYRQTLGQGPEFLTYFQNEAQLEKSRLLSDRFSAERPKGSFSTLEIQRTEQGDSAMYLCASSFTSEETQYFGPGTRLLVL.

Regarding this clone: Other DNA sequences in the sample encode the same CDR3. V usage is TRBV9 and J usage is TRBJ2-6; no clear D. V dropped 2 bases and J dropped 0 bases, with 3 bases sitting between them. The CDR3 has 14 amino acids. The V gene's germline CDR1 is SGDLS and CDR2 YYNGEE. CDR3 in amino acids: CASSVSSGANVLTF. Here the CDR3 DNA reads TGTGCCAGCAGCGTTAGCTCTGGGGCCAACGTCCTGACTTTC.